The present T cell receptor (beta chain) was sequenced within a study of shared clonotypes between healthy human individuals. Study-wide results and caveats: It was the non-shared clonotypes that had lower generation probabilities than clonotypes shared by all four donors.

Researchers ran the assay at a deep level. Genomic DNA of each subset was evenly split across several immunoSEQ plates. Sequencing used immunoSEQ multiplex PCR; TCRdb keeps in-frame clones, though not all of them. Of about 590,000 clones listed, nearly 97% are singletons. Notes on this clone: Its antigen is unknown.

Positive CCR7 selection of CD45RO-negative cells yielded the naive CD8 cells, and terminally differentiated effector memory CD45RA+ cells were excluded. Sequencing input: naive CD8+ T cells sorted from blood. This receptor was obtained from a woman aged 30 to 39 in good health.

The CDR3 is CSAREGSTDTQYF. CDR3 DNA: TGCAGCGCGAGGGAGGGGAGCACAGATACGCAGTATTTT. This chain joins TRBV29-1 and TRBJ2-3; TRBD2 matches at 7 bases. Germline V gene lookup returns CDR1 SQVTM and CDR2 ANQGSEA. The CDR3 covers 13 residues. V lost 7 bases to trimming and J lost 0 bases; unmatched junction nucleotides: 4.